This TCR beta chain was found in a study of blood T cell repertoires in COVID-19. Assay: immunoSEQ multiplex PCR; the TCRdb copy retains only in-frame clones and omits some. Here the sample spans roughly 30,000 clones, more than 70% being singletons. The specimen was peripheral blood. This TCR was recovered from an elderly man with active COVID-19.

The CDR3 DNA reads TGTGCCAGCAGCTTAGGAGGGACTTTTTACGAGCAGTACTTC. Its protein is CASSLGGTFYEQYF. The chain combines TRBV7-2 with TRBJ2-7, with D tentatively TRBD2 (6 bases). The CDR3 consists of 14 residues. The germline V gene encodes CDR1 SGHTA and CDR2 FQGNSA. V was pared by 1 base and J by 4 bases, with 11 bases between.